One sample yielded the 32 T cell receptor beta chains listed below, sequenced in a study of blood T cell repertoires in COVID-19. The assay was immunoSEQ multiplex PCR, and TCRdb's table has in-frame clones only and misses some. The table lists 350,000 to 450,000 clones, approximately 90% of them singletons, with just over 0.85% in the top ten. The sample was PBMCs or T cells enriched from blood (not recorded which). The receptors stem from a woman between 40 and 55 years old who had been exposed to COVID-19.

The CDR3 spells CASSQEGTNYGYTF. In nucleotides, the CDR3 is TGTGCCAGCAGCCAGGAGGGCACTAACTATGGCTACACCTTC. V gene TRBV6-6 combines with J gene TRBJ1-2; D is ambiguous. The CDR3 sequence is 14 residues long. From germline, CDR1 is MNHNY and CDR2 SVGAGI (reference sequence). V was cut by 6 bases and J by 0 bases, with 11 bases left in between.

This chain joins TRBV5-1 and TRBJ2-7, with a possible D match to TRBD2 (6 bases). The V and J ends lost 4 bases and 9 bases respectively, with 17 bases between them. Per the germline V gene, CDR1 is SGHRS and CDR2 is YFSETQ. The CDR3 is 13 residues long. The CDR3 bases are TGCGCCAGCAGCCCCAGCGGGTCTTGGGGGCAGTACTTC. Translating gives CASSPSGSWGQYF.

The V and J genes are TRBV9 and TRBJ1-2, with TRBD1 matching 8 bases. J gave up 5 bases and V 4 bases, and 16 bases lay outside the gene matches. The CDR3 has 17 amino acids. The germline gives CDR1 SGDLS, CDR2 YYNGEE. CDR3: CASSPYGQGKPVYGYTF. CDR3 DNA: TGTGCCAGCAGCCCCTATGGACAGGGCAAACCGGTTTATGGCTACACCTTC. The entire variable domain, with the rest obtained from reference TRBV9 and TRBJ1-2, is as follows: DSGVTQTPKHLITATGQRVTLRCSPRSGDLSVYWYQQSLDQGLQFLIQYYNGEERAKGNILERFSAQQFPDLHSELNLSSLELGDSALYFCASSPYGQGKPVYGYTFGSGTRLTVV.

The V gene is TRBV18, the J gene TRBJ2-6; possible D gene TRBD1, 6 bases. Per germline, CDR1 KGHSH and CDR2 LQKENI. Deletions cut 6 bases from V and 0 bases from J, with 15 bases between. CDR3 size: 17 residues. CDR3 in amino acids: CASSDQGSDSGANVLTF. CDR3 nucleotides: TGTGCCAGCTCCGACCAGGGGTCGGACTCTGGGGCCAACGTCCTGACTTTC.

The J gene is TRBJ1-5, the V gene TRBV18, with D possibly being TRBD1 (6 bases). V lost 5 bases, J lost 6 bases, and 23 bases lay in between. The CDR3 loop spans 17 amino acids. The germline V gene encodes CDR1 KGHSH and CDR2 LQKENI. This chain's CDR3 is CASSSSGVGGRGQPQHF. As DNA, the CDR3 is TGTGCCAGCTCATCCTCAGGGGTTGGGGGACGGGGTCAGCCCCAGCATTTT. The full variable domain, in which reference TRBV18 and TRBJ1-5 provide the parts outside the CDR3, is NAGVMQNPRHLVRRRGQEARLRCSPMKGHSHVYWYRQLPEEGLKFMVYLQKENIIDESGMPKERFSAEFPKEGPSILRIQQVVRGDSAAYFCASSSSGVGGRGQPQHFGDGTRLSIL.

This chain joins TRBV5-1 and TRBJ2-7; 10 bases are a match to TRBD1. The CDR3 is made up of 13 amino acids. CDR1 and CDR2 (germline): SGHRS, YFSETQ. V was clipped by 4 bases and J by 8 bases; unmatched bases: 6. The CDR3: CASSRTGGHKQYF. The CDR3 bases are TGCGCCAGCAGCCGGACAGGGGGGCACAAGCAGTACTTC.

This clone was found a few times. The V gene is TRBV20-1, the J gene TRBJ2-1, with 16 bases lining up with TRBD2. Germline V gene lookup returns CDR1 DFQATT and CDR2 SNEGSKA (reference sequence). The length of the CDR3 is 15 residues. V trimming: 3 bases; J trimming: 8 bases; junction bases outside the gene matches: 4. CDR3 DNA: TGCAGTGCTAGTGGGACTAGCGGGGGGGTCTATGAGCAGTTCTTC. As protein: CSASGTSGGVYEQFF.

The chain couples TRBV2 to TRBJ2-5, with TRBD2 matching over 9 bases. CDR3 length equals 18 residues. Trimming removed 6 bases from V and 5 bases from J; junction bases left unmatched: 19. CDR1 SNHLY and CDR2 FYNNEI come from the germline V gene. As DNA, the CDR3 is TGTGCCAGCAGGGGTGCGGGAGGGCCTGTAAATCCGGTGGAGACCCAGTACTTC. Translating gives CASRGAGGPVNPVETQYF.

This clone was recorded only once. This chain joins TRBV18 and TRBJ1-1; possible D gene TRBD1, 5 bases. CDR3 length equals 15 residues. CDR1 KGHSH and CDR2 LQKENI come from the germline V gene. Trimming pared 3 bases from V and 1 base from J, leaving 12 bases between. The CDR3 loop is CASSPPLTGNTEAFF. The DNA for the CDR3 is TGTGCCAGCTCACCGCCTCTAACAGGGAACACTGAAGCTTTCTTT. Full variable domain (outside the CDR3, taken from reference TRBV18 and TRBJ1-1): NAGVMQNPRHLVRRRGQEARLRCSPMKGHSHVYWYRQLPEEGLKFMVYLQKENIIDESGMPKERFSAEFPKEGPSILRIQQVVRGDSAAYFCASSPPLTGNTEAFFGQGTRLTVV.

The chain joins TRBV29-1 to TRBJ1-1; TRBD1 aligns across 10 bases. V was clipped by 7 bases and J by 0 bases; unmatched bases: 8. CDR3 length equals 15 residues. Germline CDR1 is SQVTM and CDR2 is ANQGSEA. The CDR3 here is CSAKDRGRLNTEAFF. As DNA, the CDR3 is TGCAGCGCTAAAGACAGGGGGCGGTTGAACACTGAAGCTTTCTTT.

V gene TRBV5-4 combines with J gene TRBJ2-2; 7 nucleotides line up with TRBD2. CDR1 SGHNT and CDR2 YYREEE come from the germline V gene (reference sequence). The CDR3 runs 15 residues. The trim removed 0 bases at V and 4 bases at J, leaving 3 bases unmatched. CDR3 DNA sequence: TGTGCCAGCAGCTTGGTCGGGAGGAGCACCGGGGAGCTGTTTTTT. As protein: CASSLVGRSTGELFF.

This chain joins TRBV29-1 and TRBJ2-3; 9 bases are a match to TRBD2. V gave up 6 bases and J gave up 8 bases; unmatched junction bases: 9. This CDR3 comprises 13 residues. Looked up from germline, CDR1 is SQVTM and CDR2 is ANQGSEA. The CDR3 DNA sequence: TGCAGCGTACATAGCGGGAGTGGTCGTACGCAGTATTTT. Translating it yields CSVHSGSGRTQYF.

This rearrangement joins TRBV18 to TRBJ1-2, with D unclear. The CDR3 spans 13 residues. From germline, CDR1 is KGHSH and CDR2 LQKENI. V lost 6 bases and J lost 8, with 16 bases in between. CDR3 protein: CASSPGLSGGYTF. CDR3 DNA: TGTGCCAGCTCTCCCGGACTGTCCGGCGGCTACACCTTC.

This rearrangement joins TRBV29-1 to TRBJ1-2; D is perhaps TRBD1 (6 bases). Trimming left V 0 bases short and J 3 bases short, with 11 bases between. Germline-derived CDR1 and CDR2 are SQVTM and ANQGSEA. This CDR3 is 14 amino acids long. The DNA of the CDR3 is TGCAGCGTTGAAGAGAGGGGGAGGGACTATGGCTACACCTTC. Its protein is CSVEERGRDYGYTF.

V and J are TRBV5-1 and TRBJ2-3, with 15 bases matching TRBD2. The CDR3 is made up of 16 amino acids. The junction had 7 bases not matched to a gene; V was cut back by 4 bases and J by 7 bases. The germline gives CDR1 SGHRS, CDR2 YFSETQ. CDR3 amino acids: CASSPGLAGGSNTQYF. CDR3 bases: TGCGCCAGCAGCCCCGGACTAGCGGGGGGGAGTAATACGCAGTATTTT. Combining the CDR3 with reference TRBV5-1 and TRBJ2-3 gives the whole variable domain KAGVTQTPRYLIKTRGQQVTLSCSPISGHRSVSWYQQTPGQGLQFLFEYFSETQRNKGNFPGRFSGRQFSNSRSEMNVSTLELGDSALYLCASSPGLAGGSNTQYFGPGTRLTVL.

The rearrangement links TRBV10-3 to TRBJ2-7; D perhaps matches TRBD2 (6 bases). The ends were cut back, 8 bases at V and 2 bases at J, with 13 bases in the middle. Germline V gives CDR1 ENHRY, CDR2 SYGVKD. This CDR3 comprises 13 residues. The CDR3 reads CAIGSGGAYEQYF. Here the CDR3 DNA reads TGTGCCATCGGGAGCGGAGGGGCCTACGAGCAGTACTTC.

This rearrangement joins TRBV19 to TRBJ2-3; no reliable D call. The CDR3 has 13 residues. V was pared by 3 bases and J by 4 bases, with 8 bases between. The V gene's germline CDR1 is LNHDA and CDR2 SQIVND (reference sequence). The CDR3 protein is CASSIPPADTQYF. The CDR3 nucleotides read TGTGCCAGTAGTATCCCCCCGGCAGATACGCAGTATTTT. The full variable domain, completed using reference TRBV19 and TRBJ2-3, is DGGITQSPKYLFRKEGQNVTLSCEQNLNHDAMYWYRQDPGQGLRLIYYSQIVNDFQKGDIAEGYSVSREKKESFPLTVTSAQKNPTAFYLCASSIPPADTQYFGPGTRLTVL.

The V and J genes are TRBV11-2 and TRBJ1-2, with TRBD1 matching over 9 bases. Germline assignment: CDR1 SGHAT and CDR2 FQNNGV. This CDR3 has 14 residues. The V segment lost 5 bases and the J segment 5 bases; nucleotides outside the gene matches: 6. DNA for the CDR3: TGTGCCAGCAGCCAAACCGGGACAGGGTATGGCTACACCTTC. Protein sequence: CASSQTGTGYGYTF.

The V and J genes are TRBV7-2 and TRBJ2-3; TRBD1 is a possible D gene (6 bases). The germline V gene encodes CDR1 SGHTA and CDR2 FQGNSA. The CDR3 extends over 14 amino acids. The V end was cut by 5 bases, the J end by 1 base, with 10 bases between. The CDR3 loop reads CASSLRQGTDTQYF. CDR3 nucleotides: TGTGCCAGCAGCCTCCGACAGGGCACAGATACGCAGTATTTT.

This rearrangement joins TRBV18 to TRBJ1-1; 8 nucleotides align to TRBD1. The germline gives CDR1 KGHSH, CDR2 LQKENI. The CDR3 length is 16 residues. V shed 2 bases, J shed 1 base, and the junction held 6 bases outside the gene matches. The CDR3 nucleotides are TGTGCCAGCTCACCAGAATACAGGGGGAGGAACACTGAAGCTTTCTTT. This sequence encodes CASSPEYRGRNTEAFF.

In its sample, this clone was seen once. The chain employs TRBV2 and TRBJ1-5; no clear D. CDR1 and CDR2 from the germline V gene are SNHLY and FYNNEI. Between the trimmed V and J ends, which lost 3 bases and 3 bases, there was a span of 9 bases. This CDR3 contains 14 residues. This CDR3 reads CASSERGNNQPQHF. In DNA, the CDR3 is TGTGCCAGCAGTGAGCGAGGGAACAATCAGCCCCAGCATTTT.

The chain has TRBV28 and TRBJ1-5; D may be TRBD1 (6 bases). The germline V gene encodes CDR1 MDHEN and CDR2 SYDVKM. There are 16 residues in the CDR3. V dropped 5 bases and J dropped 6 bases, with 20 bases sitting between them. The CDR3 is CASSPTGGGAGQPQHF. The CDR3 DNA is TGTGCCAGCAGTCCCACCGGAGGGGGGGCCGGTCAGCCCCAGCATTTT.

The rearrangement joins TRBV19 to TRBJ2-1, with TRBD2 matching over 10 bases. This CDR3 has 13 amino acids. Germline CDR1 reads LNHDA; CDR2 reads SQIVND (reference sequence). The trim removed 5 bases at V and 9 bases at J, leaving 4 bases unmatched. This chain's CDR3 is CASSFLAGVEQFF. CDR3 nucleotides: TGTGCCAGTAGTTTTCTAGCGGGAGTTGAGCAGTTCTTC.

The V gene is TRBV12-3 or TRBV12-4, the J gene TRBJ1-2, with D possibly TRBD1 on 5 matching bases. V was shortened by 5 bases and J by 13 bases, with 17 bases between the two germline ends. CDR3 size: 12 residues. CDR3 bases: TGTGCCAGCAGTCCCGGGACTCGGCGTGGCACCTTC. Its translation: CASSPGTRRGTF.

This chain joins TRBV3-1 (or the pseudogene TRBV3-2) and TRBJ2-3; 10 bases align to TRBD2. J lost 0 bases, V lost 2 bases, and 5 bases had no gene match. The length of the CDR3 is 17 residues. CDR1 is LGHDT and CDR2 is YNNKEL in the germline V gene (reference sequence). The CDR3 protein is CASSQKPGLASTDTQYF. The CDR3 DNA is TGTGCCAGCAGCCAAAAACCGGGACTAGCGAGCACAGATACGCAGTATTTT.

The V call is TRBV5-1, the J call TRBJ2-3; D might be TRBD2 (7 bases). This CDR3 has 15 residues. Germline V gene lookup returns CDR1 SGHRS and CDR2 YFSETQ. V was trimmed by 2 bases and J by 6 bases, leaving 16 bases between them. In nucleotides, the CDR3 is TGCGCCAGCAGCTTAGCGGGACAAGGAGGCGATACGCAGTATTTT. As protein: CASSLAGQGGDTQYF.

The J gene is TRBJ2-1, the V gene TRBV27, with TRBD2 matching over 9 bases. The CDR3 is 16 amino acids. Germline assignment: CDR1 MNHEY and CDR2 SMNVEV (reference sequence). Trimming cost V 5 bases and J 2 bases; bases outside gene matches: 7. The CDR3 is CASSPRGGATYNEQFF. The CDR3 DNA sequence: TGTGCCAGCAGTCCCCGCGGGGGGGCAACCTACAATGAGCAGTTCTTC.

V usage is TRBV7-9 and J usage is TRBJ1-6; 7 positions agree with TRBD1. This CDR3 has 14 amino acids. CDR1 and CDR2 from the germline V gene are SEHNR and FQNEAQ (reference sequence). With 3 bases clipped from V and 5 bases from J, the junction kept 1 base outside the gene matches. The CDR3 sequence: CASSLTGNNSPLHF. The CDR3 region has the DNA TGTGCCAGCAGCTTGACAGGGAATAATTCACCCCTCCACTTT.

This chain joins TRBV9 and TRBJ2-7; D might be TRBD2 (6 bases). Trimming stripped 4 bases from V and 1 base from J, with 15 bases between. Germline V CDR1 and CDR2: SGDLS, YYNGEE. The CDR3 totals 15 residues. CDR3 DNA sequence: TGTGCCAGCAGCCGAGGAGGAGGGTCGTCCTACGAGCAGTACTTC. It specifies CASSRGGGSSYEQYF.

The rearrangement links TRBV5-8 to TRBJ2-2, with D maybe TRBD1 (6 bases). The V gene lost 2 bases and the J gene lost 6 bases, with 17 bases spanning the gap. CDR3 length equals 16 residues. Germline V gene sequence: CDR1 SGHTS, CDR2 YDEGEE. The CDR3 coding sequence is TGTGCCAGCAGCTTCAGGGGACGGGTCCAAGCCGGGGAGCTGTTTTTT. This codes for CASSFRGRVQAGELFF. The variable domain in full, completed from reference TRBV5-8 and TRBJ2-2, reads EAGVTQSPTHLIKTRGQQATLRCSPISGHTSVYWYQQALGLGLQFLLWYDEGEERNRGNFPPRFSGRQFPNYSSELNVNALELEDSALYLCASSFRGRVQAGELFFGEGSRLTVL.

The rearrangement joins TRBV5-4 to TRBJ2-5, with 15 nucleotides matching TRBD2. Trimming at V came to 3 bases and at J to 5 bases, leaving 8 bases not matched to a gene. The CDR3 is 17 amino acids. In germline, CDR1 is SGHNT, CDR2 YYREEE (reference sequence). The DNA for the CDR3 is TGTGCCAGCAGCTCCAGGACTAGCGGGGGGGCATGGGAGACCCAGTACTTC. Its protein is CASSSRTSGGAWETQYF. The full variable domain, completed using reference TRBV5-4 and TRBJ2-5, is ETGVTQSPTHLIKTRGQQVTLRCSSQSGHNTVSWYQQALGQGPQFIFQYYREEENGRGNFPPRFSGLQFPNYSSELNVNALELDDSALYLCASSSRTSGGAWETQYFGPGTRLLVL.

The chain recombines TRBV14 with TRBJ2-5; D ambiguous. Trimming stripped 4 bases from V and 2 bases from J, with 5 bases between. Germline CDR1 and CDR2: SGHDN and FVKESK. The CDR3 sequence is 12 residues long. The CDR3 sequence is CASSLLQETQYF. CDR3 sequence (DNA): TGTGCCAGCAGCCTTCTTCAAGAGACCCAGTACTTC.